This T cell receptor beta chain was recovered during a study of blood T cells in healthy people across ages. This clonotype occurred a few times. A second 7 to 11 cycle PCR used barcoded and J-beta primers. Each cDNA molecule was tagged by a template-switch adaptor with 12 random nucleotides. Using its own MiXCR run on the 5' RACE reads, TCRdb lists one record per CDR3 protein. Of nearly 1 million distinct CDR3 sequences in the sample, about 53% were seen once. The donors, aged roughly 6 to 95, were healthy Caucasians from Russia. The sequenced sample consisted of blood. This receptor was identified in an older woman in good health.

In DNA, the CDR3 is TGTGCCAGCAGCTGGCCCCAGGAGGGAAAGACCCAGTACTTC. Protein: CASSWPQEGKTQYF. J is TRBJ2-5 and V is TRBV7-2; weak D call: TRBD2 (6 bases). The V end lost 4 bases, the J end lost 6 bases, and 15 bases lay between the germline ends. Germline V gene data show CDR1 as SGHTA and CDR2 as FQGNSA. The CDR3 is 14 residues long.